The 2 T cell receptor beta chains in this list originate from one sample, sequenced in a study of response to subunit inactivated influenza vaccine (dated by TCRdb to 2017 to 2018). Receptor amplification or capture employed RT-PCR. The listed sequencing device is Illumina HiSeq 2500. TCRdb reprocessing: public reads trimmed at Q25 with fastp, clones called with MiXCR, in-frame beta chains kept. Every distinct CDR3 protein forms one entry, paired with its most common genes and DNA. For this sample there are approximately 570,000 distinct CDR3 sequences; about 7.6% appear just once. Approximately 12% of the sample rests with the top ten. The sequencing here drew on PBMCs from blood, taken approximately 25 months after vaccination. The source is a man between 50 and 69 years old who received an inactivated influenza vaccine. Donor details come from another sample of the same person, matched by shared clones.

This clonotype was seen more than once but under ten times. The chain has TRBV20-1 and TRBJ2-3; 7 bases fit TRBD1. Germline values: CDR1 DFQATT, CDR2 SNEGSKA (reference sequence). The ends lost 3 bases at V and 2 bases at J; junction bases unmatched: 5. CDR3 length: 14 amino acids. The CDR3 here is CSARGQRDTDTQYF. As DNA, the CDR3 is TGCAGTGCTAGGGGACAGAGAGACACAGATACGCAGTATTTT.

The chain uses TRBV11-2 and TRBJ1-1; D uncertain. This CDR3 has 14 residues. V was clipped by 7 bases and J by 4 bases, with 16 bases between them. Germline CDR1 and CDR2: SGHAT and FQNNGV. CDR3 protein: CASNLAGIGTEAFF. DNA for the CDR3: TGTGCCAGCAATCTCGCCGGGATCGGCACTGAAGCTTTCTTT. Variable domain in full (rest from reference TRBV11-2 and TRBJ1-1): EAGVAQSPRYKIIEKRQSVAFWCNPISGHATLYWYQQILGQGPKLLIQFQNNGVVDDSQLPKDRFSAERLKGVDSTLKIQPAKLEDSAVYLCASNLAGIGTEAFFGQGTRLTVV.